These T cell receptor beta chains were read from a single sample in a study of CD8+CD57+ T cells in acquired aplastic anemia. TCRdb re-derived calls from the reads in MiXCR, one entry per CDR3 protein. This sample has 150,000 to 200,000 distinct CDR3 sequences, with 55% to 75% found just once. Sample: sorted CD4+, CD8+, or CD8+CD57+ T cells (not recorded which) from PBMCs. The receptors stem from a human donor in good health. CDR3s include the opening cysteine and the closing phenylalanine or tryptophan. D genes are given only for firm matches.

CDR3 protein: CAISEAGSNQPQHF; J gene: TRBJ1-5; D gene: NA; V gene: TRBV10-3
CDR3 protein: CASTNLAAAKDTQYF; J gene: TRBJ2-3; D gene: NA; V gene: TRBV5-6
CDR3 protein: CASSDPASGDGTQYF; J gene: TRBJ2-5; D gene: TRBD2; V gene: TRBV10-2
CDR3 protein: CASSVAETANYGYTF; J gene: TRBJ1-2; D gene: NA; V gene: TRBV9
CDR3 protein: CASSLAGGWAPLHF; J gene: TRBJ1-6; D gene: NA; V gene: TRBV7-8
CDR3 protein: CSARDPRGVDTQYF; J gene: TRBJ2-3; D gene: TRBD2; V gene: TRBV20-1
CDR3 protein: CASSQLEETEAFF; J gene: TRBJ1-1; D gene: NA; V gene: TRBV3-1
CDR3 protein: CASLGTGGGPQYF; J gene: TRBJ2-7; D gene: TRBD1; V gene: TRBV12-5
CDR3 protein: CASSFARTTNEKLFF; J gene: TRBJ1-4; D gene: NA; V gene: TRBV12-3/TRBV12-4
CDR3 protein: CASSPRSYEQYF; J gene: TRBJ2-7; D gene: NA; V gene: TRBV7-8
CDR3 protein: CSARPERGVGAFF; J gene: TRBJ1-1; D gene: NA; V gene: TRBV20-1
CDR3 protein: CASSGGPSGGGIYYEQYF; J gene: TRBJ2-7; D gene: TRBD2; V gene: TRBV9
CDR3 protein: CASSVGTSVNEQFF; J gene: TRBJ2-1; D gene: TRBD2; V gene: TRBV9
CDR3 protein: CASSVEVQGEAFF; J gene: TRBJ1-1; D gene: NA; V gene: TRBV9
CDR3 protein: CAWSVQGGSGYTF; J gene: TRBJ1-2; D gene: TRBD1; V gene: TRBV24-1
CDR3 protein: CASSLRLAGGAGETQYF; J gene: TRBJ2-5; D gene: TRBD2; V gene: TRBV27
CDR3 protein: CAIRGLDDNEQFF; J gene: TRBJ2-1; D gene: TRBD2; V gene: TRBV10-3
CDR3 protein: CATSAEQDTYNERFF; J gene: TRBJ2-1; D gene: NA; V gene: TRBV15
CDR3 protein: CATSDHGNEQFF; J gene: TRBJ2-1; D gene: NA; V gene: TRBV24-1
CDR3 protein: CASTLSGLAGDLETQYF; J gene: TRBJ2-5; D gene: TRBD2; V gene: TRBV19
CDR3 protein: CASSQGRLNYGYTF; J gene: TRBJ1-2; D gene: NA; V gene: TRBV7-8
CDR3 protein: CASSYGATNTEAFF; J gene: TRBJ1-1; D gene: NA; V gene: TRBV5-1
CDR3 protein: CASSSGTGYYEQYF; J gene: TRBJ2-7; D gene: TRBD1; V gene: TRBV7-8
CDR3 protein: CASASGTGETQYF; J gene: TRBJ2-5; D gene: TRBD2; V gene: TRBV5-1
CDR3 protein: CASSLGTAKYEQYF; J gene: TRBJ2-7; D gene: NA; V gene: TRBV7-8
CDR3 protein: CSFSPGESYEQYF; J gene: TRBJ2-7; D gene: NA; V gene: TRBV29-1
CDR3 protein: CSAWTSGGGSYEQYF; J gene: TRBJ2-7; D gene: TRBD2; V gene: TRBV20-1
CDR3 protein: CASRLTGGEAFF; J gene: TRBJ1-1; D gene: TRBD1; V gene: TRBV5-1
CDR3 protein: CAISESVYLYEQYF; J gene: TRBJ2-7; D gene: NA; V gene: TRBV10-3
CDR3 protein: CASSLRLANTEAFF; J gene: TRBJ1-1; D gene: NA; V gene: TRBV5-5
CDR3 protein: CASSEAVYEQYF; J gene: TRBJ2-7; D gene: NA; V gene: TRBV2
CDR3 protein: CSATVAGLHNEQFF; J gene: TRBJ2-1; D gene: NA; V gene: TRBV20-1
CDR3 protein: CATSPGPGGNNEQFF; J gene: TRBJ2-1; D gene: NA; V gene: TRBV15